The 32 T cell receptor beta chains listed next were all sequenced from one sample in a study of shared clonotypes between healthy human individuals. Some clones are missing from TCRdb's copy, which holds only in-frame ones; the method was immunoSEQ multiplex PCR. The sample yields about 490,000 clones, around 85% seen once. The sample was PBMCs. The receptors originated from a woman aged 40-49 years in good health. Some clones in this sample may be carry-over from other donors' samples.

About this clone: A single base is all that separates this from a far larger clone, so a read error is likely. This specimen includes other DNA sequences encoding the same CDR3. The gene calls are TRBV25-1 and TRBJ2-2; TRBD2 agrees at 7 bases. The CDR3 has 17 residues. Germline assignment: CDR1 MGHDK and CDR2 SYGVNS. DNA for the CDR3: TGTGCCAGCAGTGAAAGCGGGGTTCGGTGGAACACTGGGGAGCTGTTTTTT. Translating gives CASSESGVRWNTGELFF.

CDR3 sequence: CASSQDQSSGANVLTF. The CDR3 DNA sequence: TGTGCCAGCAGCCAAGATCAGAGCTCTGGGGCCAACGTCCTGACTTTC. The chain is built from TRBV7-9 and TRBJ2-6; no firm D call. There are 16 residues in the CDR3. Deletions cut 5 bases from V and 0 bases from J, with 11 bases between. CDR1 SEHNR and CDR2 FQNEAQ come from the germline V gene (reference sequence).

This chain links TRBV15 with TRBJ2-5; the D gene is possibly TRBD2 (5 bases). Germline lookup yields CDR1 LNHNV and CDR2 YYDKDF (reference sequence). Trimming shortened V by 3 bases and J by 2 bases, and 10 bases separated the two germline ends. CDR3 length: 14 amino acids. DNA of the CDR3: TGTGCCACCAGCAGCAGGAGAGGGCAAGAGACCCAGTACTTC. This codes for CATSSRRGQETQYF.

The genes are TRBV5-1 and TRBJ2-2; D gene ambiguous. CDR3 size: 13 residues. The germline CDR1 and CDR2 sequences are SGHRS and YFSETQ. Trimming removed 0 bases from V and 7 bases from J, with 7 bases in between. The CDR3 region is CASSLEVIGELFF. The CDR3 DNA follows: TGCGCCAGCAGCTTGGAGGTTATCGGGGAGCTGTTTTTT.

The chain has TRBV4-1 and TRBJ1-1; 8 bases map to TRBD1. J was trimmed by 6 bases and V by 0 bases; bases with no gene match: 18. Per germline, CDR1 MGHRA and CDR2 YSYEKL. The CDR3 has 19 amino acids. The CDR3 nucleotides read TGCGCCAGCAGCCAAGAAATATTTCAGGACAGGGTTATGACGCCTGAAGCTTTCTTT. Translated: CASSQEIFQDRVMTPEAFF.

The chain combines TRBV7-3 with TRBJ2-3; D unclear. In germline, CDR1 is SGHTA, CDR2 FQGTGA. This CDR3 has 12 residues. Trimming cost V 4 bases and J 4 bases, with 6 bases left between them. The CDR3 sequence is CASSSYADTQYF. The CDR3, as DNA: TGTGCCAGCAGCTCCTATGCAGATACGCAGTATTTT.

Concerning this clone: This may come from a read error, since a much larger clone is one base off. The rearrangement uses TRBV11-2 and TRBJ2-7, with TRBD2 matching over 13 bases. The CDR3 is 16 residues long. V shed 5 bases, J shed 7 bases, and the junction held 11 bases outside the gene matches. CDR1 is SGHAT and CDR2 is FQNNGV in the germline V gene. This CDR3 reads CASSTGLAGVGYEQYF. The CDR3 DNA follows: TGTGCCAGCAGCACTGGACTAGCGGGAGTAGGCTATGAGCAGTACTTC.

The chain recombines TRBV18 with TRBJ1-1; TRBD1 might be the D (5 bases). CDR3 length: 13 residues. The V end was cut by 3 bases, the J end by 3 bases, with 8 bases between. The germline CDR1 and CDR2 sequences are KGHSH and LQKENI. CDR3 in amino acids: CASSPGGDTEAFF. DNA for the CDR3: TGTGCCAGCTCACCTGGAGGGGACACTGAAGCTTTCTTT.

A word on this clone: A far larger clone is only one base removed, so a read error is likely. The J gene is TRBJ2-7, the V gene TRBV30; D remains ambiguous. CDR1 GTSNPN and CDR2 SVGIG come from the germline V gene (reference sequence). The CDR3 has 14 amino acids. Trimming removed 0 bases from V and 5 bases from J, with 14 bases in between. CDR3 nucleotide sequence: TGTGCCTGGAGTGTGGAAAGGCTGGCCAACGAGCAGTACTTC. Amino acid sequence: CAWSVERLANEQYF.

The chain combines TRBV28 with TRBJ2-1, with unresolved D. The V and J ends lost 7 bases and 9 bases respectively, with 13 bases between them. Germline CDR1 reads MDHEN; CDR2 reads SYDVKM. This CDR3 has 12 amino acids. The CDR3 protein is CASNPLRGEQFF. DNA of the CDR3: TGTGCCAGCAATCCTCTCCGAGGTGAGCAGTTCTTC.

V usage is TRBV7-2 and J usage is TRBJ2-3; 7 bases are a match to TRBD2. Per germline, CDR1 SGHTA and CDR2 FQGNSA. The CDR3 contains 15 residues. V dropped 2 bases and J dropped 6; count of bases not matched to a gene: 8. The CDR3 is CASSLMWLAADTQYF. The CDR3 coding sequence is TGTGCCAGCAGCTTAATGTGGCTAGCGGCGGATACGCAGTATTTT.

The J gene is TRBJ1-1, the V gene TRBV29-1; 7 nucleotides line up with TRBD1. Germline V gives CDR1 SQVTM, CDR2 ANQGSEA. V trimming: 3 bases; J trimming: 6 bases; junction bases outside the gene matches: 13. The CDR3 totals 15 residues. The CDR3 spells CSVEHVGQVIPEAFF. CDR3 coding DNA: TGCAGCGTTGAGCACGTTGGACAGGTAATACCTGAAGCTTTCTTT.

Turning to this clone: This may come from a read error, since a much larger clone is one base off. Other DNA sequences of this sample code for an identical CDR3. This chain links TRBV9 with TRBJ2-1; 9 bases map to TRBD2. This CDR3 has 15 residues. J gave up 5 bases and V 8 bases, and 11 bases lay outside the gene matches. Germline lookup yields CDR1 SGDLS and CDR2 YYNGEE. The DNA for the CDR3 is TGTGCCAGTAGCACACTAGCGGGTCTTAACAATGAGCAGTTCTTC. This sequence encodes CASSTLAGLNNEQFF.

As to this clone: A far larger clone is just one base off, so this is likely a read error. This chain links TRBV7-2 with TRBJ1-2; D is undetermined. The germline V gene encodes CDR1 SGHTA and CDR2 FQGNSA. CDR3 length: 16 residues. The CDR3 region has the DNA TGTGCCAGCAGCTTAGTCGCGGGCAGCTCTAACCATGGCTACACCTTC. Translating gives CASSLVAGSSNHGYTF.

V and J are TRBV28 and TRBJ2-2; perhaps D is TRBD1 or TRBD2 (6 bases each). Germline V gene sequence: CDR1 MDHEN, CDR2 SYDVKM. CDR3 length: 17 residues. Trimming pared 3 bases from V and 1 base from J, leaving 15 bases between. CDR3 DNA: TGTGCCAGCAGTTTCCTAGGGGGGACACAGAACACCGGGGAGCTGTTTTTT. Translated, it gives CASSFLGGTQNTGELFF.

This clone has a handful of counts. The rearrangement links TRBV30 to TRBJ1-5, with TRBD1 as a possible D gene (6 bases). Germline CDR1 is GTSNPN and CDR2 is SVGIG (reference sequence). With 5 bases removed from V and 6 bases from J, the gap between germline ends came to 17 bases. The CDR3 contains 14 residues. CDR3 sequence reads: CAWGLGAGRQPQHF. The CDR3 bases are TGTGCCTGGGGCCTGGGGGCAGGGCGTCAGCCCCAGCATTTT.

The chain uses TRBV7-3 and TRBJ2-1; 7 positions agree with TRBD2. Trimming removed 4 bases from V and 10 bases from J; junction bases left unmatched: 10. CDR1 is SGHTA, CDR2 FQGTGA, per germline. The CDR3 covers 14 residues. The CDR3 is CASSSGTTRGEQFF. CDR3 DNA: TGTGCCAGCAGCTCCGGGACTACCCGAGGGGAGCAGTTCTTC.

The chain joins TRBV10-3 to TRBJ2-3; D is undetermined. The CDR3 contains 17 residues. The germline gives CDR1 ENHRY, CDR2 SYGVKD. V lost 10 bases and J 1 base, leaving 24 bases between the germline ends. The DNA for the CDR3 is TGTGCCAAACGAGTTTCCGGAACCCCCCCTCGCACAGATACGCAGTATTTT. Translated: CAKRVSGTPPRTDTQYF.

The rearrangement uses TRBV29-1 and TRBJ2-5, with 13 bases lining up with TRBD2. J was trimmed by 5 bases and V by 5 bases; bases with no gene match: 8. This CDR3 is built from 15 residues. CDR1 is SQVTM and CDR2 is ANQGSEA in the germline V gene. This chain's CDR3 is CSVSGTSGISETQYF. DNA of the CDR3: TGCAGCGTTTCCGGGACTAGCGGGATTTCGGAGACCCAGTACTTC.

CDR3 sequence reads: CASSFGGAGQETQYF. For the CDR3, the DNA is TGTGCCAGCAGCTTTGGCGGGGCTGGTCAAGAGACCCAGTACTTC. The chain couples TRBV5-4 to TRBJ2-5; perhaps TRBD2 as D (6 bases). This CDR3 comprises 15 residues. Trimming shortened V by 2 bases and J by 2 bases, and 13 bases separated the two germline ends. CDR1 and CDR2 (germline): SGHNT, YYREEE (reference sequence).

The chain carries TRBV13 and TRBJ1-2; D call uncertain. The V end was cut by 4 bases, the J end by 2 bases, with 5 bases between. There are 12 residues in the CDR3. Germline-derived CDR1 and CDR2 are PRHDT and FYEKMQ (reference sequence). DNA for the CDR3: TGTGCCAGCAGCTCGAGAAACTATGGCTACACCTTC. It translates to CASSSRNYGYTF.

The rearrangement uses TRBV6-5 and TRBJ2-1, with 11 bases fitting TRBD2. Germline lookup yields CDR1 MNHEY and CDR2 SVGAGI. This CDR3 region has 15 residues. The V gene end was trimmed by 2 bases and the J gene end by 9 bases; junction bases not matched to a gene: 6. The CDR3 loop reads CASSYDSGRAFEQFF. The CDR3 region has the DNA TGTGCCAGCAGTTACGATAGCGGGAGGGCCTTTGAGCAGTTCTTC.

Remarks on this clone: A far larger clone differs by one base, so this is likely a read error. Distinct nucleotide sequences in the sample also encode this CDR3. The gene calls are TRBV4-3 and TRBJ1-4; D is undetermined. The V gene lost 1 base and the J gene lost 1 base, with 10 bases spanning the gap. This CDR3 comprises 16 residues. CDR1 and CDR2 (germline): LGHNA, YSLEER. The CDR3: CASSQGRVVTNEKLFF. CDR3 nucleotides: TGCGCCAGCAGCCAAGGTCGGGTCGTAACTAATGAAAAACTGTTTTTT.

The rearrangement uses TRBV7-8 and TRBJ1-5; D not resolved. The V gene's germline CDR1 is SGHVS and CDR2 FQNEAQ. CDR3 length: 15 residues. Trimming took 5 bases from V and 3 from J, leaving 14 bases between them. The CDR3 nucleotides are TGTGCCAGCAGCCCCCCCCGGGCTCTCAATCAGCCCCAGCATTTT. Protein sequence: CASSPPRALNQPQHF.

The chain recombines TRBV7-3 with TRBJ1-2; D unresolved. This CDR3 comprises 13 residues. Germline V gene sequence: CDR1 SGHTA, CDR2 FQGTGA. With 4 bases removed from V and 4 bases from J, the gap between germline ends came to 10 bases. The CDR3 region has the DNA TGTGCCAGCAGCTACGCGGGTGGCTATGGCTACACCTTC. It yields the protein CASSYAGGYGYTF.

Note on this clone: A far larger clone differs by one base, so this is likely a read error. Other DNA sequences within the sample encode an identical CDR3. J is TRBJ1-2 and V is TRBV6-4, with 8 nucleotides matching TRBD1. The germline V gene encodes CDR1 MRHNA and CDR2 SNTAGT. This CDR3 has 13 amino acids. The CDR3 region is CASSDSRGRGRIF. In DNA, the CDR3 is TGTGCCAGCAGTGACTCCCGGGGCAGGGGGCGTATCTTC.

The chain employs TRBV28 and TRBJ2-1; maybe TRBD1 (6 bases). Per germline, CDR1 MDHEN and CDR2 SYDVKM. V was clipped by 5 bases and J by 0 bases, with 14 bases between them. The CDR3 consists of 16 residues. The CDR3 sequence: CASSPRQAASYNEQFF. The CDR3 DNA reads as TGTGCCAGCAGTCCAAGACAGGCCGCCTCCTACAATGAGCAGTTCTTC.

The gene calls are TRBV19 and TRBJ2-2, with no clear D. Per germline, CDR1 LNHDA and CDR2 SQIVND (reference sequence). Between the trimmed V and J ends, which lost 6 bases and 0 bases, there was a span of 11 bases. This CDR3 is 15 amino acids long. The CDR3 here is CASSLTIANTGELFF. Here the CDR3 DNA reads TGTGCCAGTAGCCTTACCATTGCGAACACCGGGGAGCTGTTTTTT.

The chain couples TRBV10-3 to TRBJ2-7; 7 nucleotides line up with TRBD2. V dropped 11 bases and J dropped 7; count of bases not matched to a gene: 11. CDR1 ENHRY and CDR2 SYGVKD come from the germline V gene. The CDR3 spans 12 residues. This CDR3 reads CALGTSGGEQYF. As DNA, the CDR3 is TGTGCCCTCGGGACGTCGGGGGGAGAGCAGTACTTC.

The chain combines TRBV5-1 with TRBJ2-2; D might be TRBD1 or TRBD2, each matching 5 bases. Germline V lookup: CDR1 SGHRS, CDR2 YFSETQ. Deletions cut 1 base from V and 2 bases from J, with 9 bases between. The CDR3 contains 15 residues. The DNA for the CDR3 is TGCGCCAGCAGCTTGAACGGGGCTAACACCGGGGAGCTGTTTTTT. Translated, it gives CASSLNGANTGELFF.

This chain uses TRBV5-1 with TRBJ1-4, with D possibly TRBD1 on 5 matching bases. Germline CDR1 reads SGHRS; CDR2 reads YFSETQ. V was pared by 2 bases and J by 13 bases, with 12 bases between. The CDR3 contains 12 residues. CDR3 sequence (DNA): TGCGCCAGCAGCTTCCAGGGCCGGTTACTGTTTTTT. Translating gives CASSFQGRLLFF.

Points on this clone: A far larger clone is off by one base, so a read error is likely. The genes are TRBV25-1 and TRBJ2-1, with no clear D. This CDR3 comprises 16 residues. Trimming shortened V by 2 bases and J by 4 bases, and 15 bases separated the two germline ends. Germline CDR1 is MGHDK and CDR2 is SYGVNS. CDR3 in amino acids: CASSEHMDQTYNEQFF. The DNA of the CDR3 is TGTGCCAGCAGTGAACACATGGACCAAACGTACAATGAGCAGTTCTTC.